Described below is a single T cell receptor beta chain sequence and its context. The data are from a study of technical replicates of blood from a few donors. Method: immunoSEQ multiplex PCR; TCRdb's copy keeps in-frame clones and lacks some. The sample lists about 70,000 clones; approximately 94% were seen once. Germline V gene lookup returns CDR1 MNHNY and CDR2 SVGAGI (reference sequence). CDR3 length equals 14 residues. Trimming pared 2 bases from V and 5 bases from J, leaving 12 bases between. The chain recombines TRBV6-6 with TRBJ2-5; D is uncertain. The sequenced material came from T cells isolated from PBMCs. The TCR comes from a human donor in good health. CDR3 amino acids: CASSYVDVQETQYF. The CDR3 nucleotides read TGTGCCAGCAGTTACGTCGATGTCCAGGAGACCCAGTACTTC.